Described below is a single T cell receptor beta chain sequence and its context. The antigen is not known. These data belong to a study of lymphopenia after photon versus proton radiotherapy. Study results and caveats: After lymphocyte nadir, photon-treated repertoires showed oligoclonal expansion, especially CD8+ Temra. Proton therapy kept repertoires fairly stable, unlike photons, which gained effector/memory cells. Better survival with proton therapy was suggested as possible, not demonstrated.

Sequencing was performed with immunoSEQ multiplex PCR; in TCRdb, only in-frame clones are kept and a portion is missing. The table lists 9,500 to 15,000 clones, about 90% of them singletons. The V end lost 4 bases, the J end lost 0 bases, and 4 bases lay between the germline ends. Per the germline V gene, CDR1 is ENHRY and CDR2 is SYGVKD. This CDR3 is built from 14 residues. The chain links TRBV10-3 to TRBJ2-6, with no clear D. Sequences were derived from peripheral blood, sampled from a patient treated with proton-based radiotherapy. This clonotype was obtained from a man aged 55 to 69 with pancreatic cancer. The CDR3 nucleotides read TGTGCCATCAGTGGGGACTCTGGGGCCAACGTCCTGACTTTC. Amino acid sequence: CAISGDSGANVLTF.